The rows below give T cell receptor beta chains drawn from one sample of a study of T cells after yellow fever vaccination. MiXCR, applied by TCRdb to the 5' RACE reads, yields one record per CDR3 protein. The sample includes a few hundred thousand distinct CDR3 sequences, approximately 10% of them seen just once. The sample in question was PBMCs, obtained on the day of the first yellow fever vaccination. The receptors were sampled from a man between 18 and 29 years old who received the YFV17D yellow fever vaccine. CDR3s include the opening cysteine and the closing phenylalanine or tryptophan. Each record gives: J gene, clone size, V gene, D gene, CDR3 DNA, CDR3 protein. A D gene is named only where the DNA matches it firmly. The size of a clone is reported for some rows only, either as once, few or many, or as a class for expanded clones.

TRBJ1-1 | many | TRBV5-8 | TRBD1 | TGTGCCAGCAGCTCAACCGACTACAGGGGGCTGAACACTGAAGCTTTCTTT | CASSSTDYRGLNTEAFF
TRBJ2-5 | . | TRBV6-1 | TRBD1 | TGTGCCAGCAGTGTGCGGACAGGGACTCAAGAGACCCAGTACTTC | CASSVRTGTQETQYF
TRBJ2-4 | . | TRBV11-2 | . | TGTGCCAGCAGCTCCTCAAAACGAGCTCGCCTGGAGTGGTTTCAGTACTTC | CASSSSKRARLEWFQYF
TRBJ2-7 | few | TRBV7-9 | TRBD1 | TGTGCCAGCAGCACCCCATGGACAGGGGGGAACTACGAGCAGTACTTC | CASSTPWTGGNYEQYF
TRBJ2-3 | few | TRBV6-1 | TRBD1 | TGTGCCAGCAGCTTCCAGGGGGCAAGCACAGATACGCAGTATTTT | CASSFQGASTDTQYF
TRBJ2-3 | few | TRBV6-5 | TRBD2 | TGTGCCAGCAGTTACTCGATAAGTCTCGGCGGGGGATCGACAGATACGCAGTATTTT | CASSYSISLGGGSTDTQYF
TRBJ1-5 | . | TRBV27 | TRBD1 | TGTGCCAGCAACCCGGACTCAGGGGGCGGTCAGCCCCAGCATTTT | CASNPDSGGGQPQHF
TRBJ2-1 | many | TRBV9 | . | TGTGCCAGCAGCGTAGCCGGGACATACAATGAGCAGTTCTTC | CASSVAGTYNEQFF
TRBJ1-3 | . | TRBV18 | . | TGTGCCAGCTCACCCAAGGCCGCCGACTCTGGAAACACCATATATTTT | CASSPKAADSGNTIYF
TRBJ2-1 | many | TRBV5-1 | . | TGCGCCAGCAGCGGATTATTCGGGGCCTTTTCCTACAATGAGCAGTTCTTC | CASSGLFGAFSYNEQFF
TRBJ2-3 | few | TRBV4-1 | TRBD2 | TGCGCCAGCAGCCAGGCTACTAGCGCGGCAGGCACGCAGTATTTT | CASSQATSAAGTQYF
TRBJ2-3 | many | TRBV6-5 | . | TGTGCCAGCAGTCACCGCGGGGAGGCAGTGAGCACAGATACGCAGTATTTT | CASSHRGEAVSTDTQYF
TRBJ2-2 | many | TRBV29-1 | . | TGCAGCGTTGAAGATACCTGGGGCGCGAACACCGGGGAGCTGTTTTTT | CSVEDTWGANTGELFF
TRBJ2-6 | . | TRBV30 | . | TGTGCCCGGACGCTGACACTCCAAAACTCTGGGGCCAACGTCCTGACTTTC | CARTLTLQNSGANVLTF
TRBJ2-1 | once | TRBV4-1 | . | TGCGCCAGCAGCCAAGAAGTAGGGCGTAGTGAGCAGTTCTTC | CASSQEVGRSEQFF
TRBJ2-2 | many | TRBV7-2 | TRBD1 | TGTGCCAGCAGCTTTACAGGGGGCTACACCGGGGAGCTGTTTTTT | CASSFTGGYTGELFF
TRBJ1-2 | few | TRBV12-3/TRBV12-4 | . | TGTGCCAGCTGGCTCCGGGCCGGGGGTGGCTACACCTTC | CASWLRAGGGYTF
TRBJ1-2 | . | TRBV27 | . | TGTGCCAGCAACATAGGGGCCGGTGCCACCCATGGCTACACCTTC | CASNIGAGATHGYTF
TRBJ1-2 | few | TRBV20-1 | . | TGCAGTGCTAGAGTGGCTAGGGAGGCGAATGGCTACACCTTC | CSARVAREANGYTF
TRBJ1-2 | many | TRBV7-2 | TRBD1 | TGTGCCAGCAGCTCCCGACAGGGGGTCGGCTATGGCTACACCTTC | CASSSRQGVGYGYTF
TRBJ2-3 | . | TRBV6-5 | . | TGTGCCAGCAGTTACTCCGCGGGGGCCACAGATACGCAGTATTTT | CASSYSAGATDTQYF
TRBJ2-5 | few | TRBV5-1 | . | TGCGCCAGCAGCTCGGGACAATTGGAGACCCAGTACTTC | CASSSGQLETQYF
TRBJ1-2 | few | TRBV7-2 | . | TGTGCCAGCAGCCAAGGGCCCGGATACGGCTACACCTTC | CASSQGPGYGYTF
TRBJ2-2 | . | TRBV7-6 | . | TGTGCCAGCAGGTCCGGACAGTACGGGGAGCTGTTTTTT | CASRSGQYGELFF
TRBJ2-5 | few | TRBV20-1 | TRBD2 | TGCAGTGCTAGAGATACTAGCGGGGACCAAGAGACCCAGTACTTC | CSARDTSGDQETQYF